This T cell receptor beta chain was documented in a study of blood T cells in healthy people across ages (dated by TCRdb to 2015 to 2017). Broadly, across the study: In model experiments, template switching captured roughly one uniquely barcoded TCR beta cDNA molecule for every two T cells. The donors were divided into four age groups: young (average approximately 15 years), middle-aged (around 37), aged (approximately 59) and long-lived (nearly 85). To avoid experimental bias, donors of different ages were distributed randomly across sequencing lanes. For two donors (one aged 18 to 29 and one aged 80 or older), the study analyzed two additional independent replicas of 1 million unique cDNA reads from the same blood draw. Using deep sequencing normalized with unique cDNA molecular identifiers, the study measured how TCR beta repertoire diversity changes with age.

The CDR3 goes from the cysteine to the phenylalanine over 16 residues. CDR3 DNA only is kept here, 48 bases in frame from base 1. The germline V gene gives CDR1 as SNHLY and CDR2 as FYNNEI. V is reduced by 1 base and J by 5 bases, leaving a spacing of 15 bases between them. To note about this clonotype: Its antigen is not yet known. Base qualities are not recorded, but no much larger clone differs from it by a single base.

The 39 donors, aged roughly 6 to 95 years, were systemically healthy Caucasian individuals from Russia. Each donor gave around 9.5 milliliters of peripheral blood, collected into EDTA-treated Vacutainer tubes. Ficoll-Paque density-gradient centrifugation was used to isolate PBMCs, with at least 6 million obtained per sample. Total RNA was extracted from PBMCs with Trizol reagent, with at least 5 micrograms obtained per sample. For every donor, flow cytometry on a PBMC aliquot measured the percentage of naive CD45RAhigh/CD27high T cells. The library was produced with 5' RACE. The sequencer listed for this sample is Illumina HiSeq 2500. A second PCR of about 6 to 11 cycles was performed with a sample-barcoded 5' primer and a J-beta primer mix. A unique molecular identifier was introduced onto each TCR beta cDNA molecule by a template-switch 5' adaptor carrying 12 random nucleotides. Each sample yielded at least 2.5 million CDR3-containing paired-end reads. All of the RNA was converted into first-strand cDNA using the Mint cDNA synthesis kit, with a TRBC-specific oligonucleotide serving as the primer. After uracil-DNA glycosylase treatment, a first 18-cycle PCR used universal primers M1SS and BC2_uni_R on all cDNA. The source study handled its data this way. Normalization of each sample was performed by random selection of 1 million high-quality reads, each carrying a distinct molecular identifier. Instead of being binned into consensus sequences, reads with shared molecular identifiers were discarded. MiTCR, run with a Q25 quality threshold and the strictest error-elimination algorithm, handled CDR3 identification, clonotype clustering and error correction. Lower-bound total TCR beta diversity was estimated with a nonparametric unseen species model using Euler transformation. TCRdb took the public reads, trimmed them with fastp at Q25, ran MiXCR for clone calling and kept in-frame beta chains. Every entry covers one CDR3 protein and lists the most common genes and DNA from its rows. For this entry, the V and J calls and clone size follow TCRdb and not the study's own pipeline. The sample table holds 800,000 to 900,000 distinct CDR3 sequences, of which approximately 65% were seen once. Of the sample, about a quarter falls within the top ten clones.

Overall study outcomes, separate from this receptor: There was a strong correlation between observed TCR beta diversity and the percentage of naive T cells measured by flow cytometry. Compared with the aged group, the long-lived group had more naive CD4+ T cells, fewer expanded clones and increased TCR diversity, a pattern suggesting age selection. The CMV infection status of donors was not known, potentially confounding age-related changes in expanded clonotypes. Conclusive comparison of naive and antigen-experienced compartments was prevented by the profiling of bulk unsorted PBMCs. As age increased, observed TCR beta diversity per million T cells dropped in a roughly linear way, and a significant reduction was already evident by age 40. Estimates of total diversity based on one million sequenced T cells were considered lower bounds and underestimates.

The rearranged chain carries TRBV2 and TRBJ2-4; a weak D assignment points to TRBD2 (7 bases agree). This clonotype was obtained from a man under 40 in good health. Sequencing was carried out using blood. The sequenced DNA: TGTGCCAGCAGTGAAGGGGGGCTAGCGGTCGAAAACATTCAGTACTTC. Its product reads: CASSEGGLAVENIQYF.